Below, 10 T cell receptor beta chains from the same sample are listed, as sequenced in a study of T cells after yellow fever vaccination. TCRdb passed the 5' RACE reads through MiXCR, listing each CDR3 protein once. The data contain roughly 400,000 distinct CDR3 sequences, approximately 18% of them seen just once; the ten biggest clones take up about a sixth. Material: PBMCs, obtained before the yellow fever booster vaccination. Receptors originate from a man between 18 and 29 years old who received the YFV17D yellow fever vaccine.

The table lists this clonotype with a few counts. The rearrangement joins TRBV6-5 to TRBJ2-5; 7 nucleotides match TRBD1. The V segment lost 5 bases and the J segment 0 bases; nucleotides outside the gene matches: 3. The CDR3 is 14 amino acids. Germline-derived CDR1 and CDR2 are MNHEY and SVGAGI. In DNA form, the CDR3 reads TGTGCCAGCAGTCCCGACAGGGACCAAGAGACCCAGTACTTC. Protein product: CASSPDRDQETQYF.

The V gene is TRBV5-1, the J gene TRBJ2-5; D is possibly TRBD1 or TRBD2 (6 bases each). The CDR3 sequence is 14 residues long. V dropped 2 bases and J dropped 5 bases, with 13 bases sitting between them. CDR1 and CDR2 from the germline V gene are SGHRS and YFSETQ. The CDR3 DNA reads TGCGCCAGCAGCTTAACAGGGAGCGGGGAGACCCAGTACTTC. It encodes CASSLTGSGETQYF.

This clonotype was counted ten times or more. The genes are TRBV4-2 and TRBJ1-5, with D perhaps matching TRBD1 (5 bases). Trimming took 0 bases from V and 7 from J, leaving 10 bases between them. This CDR3 is 14 amino acids long. Germline CDR1 is LGHNA and CDR2 is YNFKEQ. This CDR3 is CASSQEWGGQPQHF. The CDR3 DNA follows: TGTGCCAGCAGCCAAGAGTGGGGCGGCCAGCCCCAGCATTTT.

This clonotype was counted only a few times. V usage is TRBV18 and J usage is TRBJ2-5; possibly TRBD2 for D (6 bases). Germline assignment: CDR1 KGHSH and CDR2 LQKENI. The V gene lost 5 bases and the J gene lost 2 bases, with 15 bases spanning the gap. This CDR3 region has 15 residues. CDR3 DNA: TGTGCCAGCTCAGCACGATCGGGGGTACAAGAGACCCAGTACTTC. It yields the protein CASSARSGVQETQYF. Filled out from reference TRBV18 and TRBJ2-5, the complete variable domain reads NAGVMQNPRHLVRRRGQEARLRCSPMKGHSHVYWYRQLPEEGLKFMVYLQKENIIDESGMPKERFSAEFPKEGPSILRIQQVVRGDSAAYFCASSARSGVQETQYFGPGTRLLVL.

This clonotype was picked up a small number of times. V is TRBV10-3 and J is TRBJ1-5, with D uncertain. The V gene's germline CDR1 is ENHRY and CDR2 SYGVKD. Trimming stripped 6 bases from V and 1 base from J, with 10 bases between. This CDR3 comprises 14 residues. CDR3 coding DNA: TGTGCCATCAGGAACGCGGGAAGCAATCAGCCCCAGCATTTT. Translation gives CAIRNAGSNQPQHF.

This clonotype showed up just a few times. The chain uses TRBV4-2 and TRBJ2-3; no clear D gene. Germline CDR1 and CDR2: LGHNA and YNFKEQ. CDR3 length equals 14 residues. Trimming removed 3 bases from V and 5 bases from J, with 12 bases in between. CDR3 in amino acids: CASSQSLTLDTQYF. The DNA for the CDR3 is TGTGCCAGCAGCCAGTCTTTGACCCTAGATACGCAGTATTTT.

This chain connects TRBV10-3 to TRBJ1-3, with a tentative D call TRBD1 (5 bases). V lost 6 bases and J 3 bases, leaving 9 bases between the germline ends. Germline V gene sequence: CDR1 ENHRY, CDR2 SYGVKD. The CDR3 totals 13 residues. The CDR3 reads CAISREFGNTIYF. The CDR3 coding sequence is TGTGCCATCAGCAGGGAATTTGGAAACACCATATATTTT.

To note about this clonotype: Being one base from a much bigger clone, this may be a read error. The gene calls are TRBV7-3 and TRBJ1-1, with D unresolved. The germline V and J ends were trimmed by 5 bases and 3 bases, with 10 bases remaining between them. This CDR3 spans 13 amino acids. Germline V CDR1 and CDR2: SGHTA, FQGTGA. The CDR3 here is CASSQQRDTEAFF. In DNA, the CDR3 is TGTGCCAGCAGCCAACAGAGGGACACTGAAGCTTTCTTT.

The V gene is TRBV5-5, the J gene TRBJ2-2, with TRBD1 matching 7 bases. With V trimmed by 1 base and J by 6 bases, 6 bases remained unmatched. The V gene's germline CDR1 is SGHKS and CDR2 YYEKEE (reference sequence). This CDR3 region has 15 residues. CDR3 protein: CASSLRFGQAGELFF. CDR3 nucleotide sequence: TGTGCCAGCAGCTTGAGGTTTGGACAGGCCGGGGAGCTGTTTTTT.

The J gene is TRBJ1-4, the V gene TRBV12-3 or TRBV12-4; maybe TRBD1 (6 bases). The CDR3 covers 17 residues. V dropped 5 bases and J dropped 3 bases, with 19 bases sitting between them. The CDR3 is CASSPFRGRRANEKLFF. In nucleotides, the CDR3 is TGTGCCAGCAGTCCATTCAGGGGCCGAAGGGCTAATGAAAAACTGTTTTTT.